These 6 T cell receptor beta chains came from one sample sequenced in a study of cytomegalovirus exposure and HLA in healthy donors (dated by TCRdb to between 2016 and 2019). Libraries were built with the immunoSEQ multiplex PCR assay. For the multiplex PCR, a mixture combining 60 forward primers for TCR Vbeta segments and 13 reverse primers for TCR Jbeta segments was used. TCRdb stores this immuneACCESS table with in-frame sequences only. Part of the clones is absent; in the studies checked, under half of the shortfall reflects unresolved V genes, and no reason is known for the rest. The sample yields about 190,000 clones; around 84% were counted once. The top ten constitute roughly 3.1% of the sample. Sequenced: PBMCs. Source of these receptors: a man aged 35 to 55 in good health and CMV-seropositive.

This clone was recorded a few times. This chain connects TRBV7-2 to TRBJ2-1; 8 bases match TRBD2. Trimming at V came to 0 bases and at J to 1 base, leaving 2 bases not matched to a gene. The CDR3 spans 16 residues. Germline CDR1 SGHTA, CDR2 FQGNSA. The CDR3 loop reads CASSLALAGSYNEQFF. Written as DNA, the CDR3 is TGTGCCAGCAGCTTAGCGCTAGCGGGTTCCTACAATGAGCAGTTCTTC. Using reference TRBV7-2 and TRBJ2-1 for the parts outside the CDR3, the full variable domain is GAGVSQSPSNKVTEKGKDVELRCDPISGHTALYWYRQSLGQGLEFLIYFQGNSAPDKSGLPSDRFSAERTGGSVSTLTIQRTQQEDSAVYLCASSLALAGSYNEQFFGPGTRLTVL.

Only one count was recorded for this clone. The rearrangement joins TRBV19 to TRBJ2-1, with 14 bases lining up with TRBD2. Per germline, CDR1 LNHDA and CDR2 SQIVND (reference sequence). V shed 5 bases and J 3 bases; nucleotides not matched to a gene: 12. CDR3 size: 19 residues. DNA of the CDR3: TGTGCCAGTAGTCCAACGGGACTAGCGGGAGCCCCGGTCTACAATGAGCAGTTCTTC. Amino acids: CASSPTGLAGAPVYNEQFF.

The rearrangement joins TRBV29-1 to TRBJ1-6; no clear D. In germline, CDR1 is SQVTM, CDR2 ANQGSEA. Trimming shortened V by 4 bases and J by 6 bases, and 7 bases separated the two germline ends. This CDR3 has 12 residues. In DNA, the CDR3 is TGCAGCGTTGGACGGGTTAATTCACCCCTCCACTTT. It is translated as CSVGRVNSPLHF.

The chain recombines TRBV10-3 with TRBJ2-3; 8 bases align to TRBD1. CDR1 ENHRY and CDR2 SYGVKD come from the germline V gene. This CDR3 spans 13 amino acids. The V gene end was trimmed by 5 bases and the J gene end by 6 bases; junction bases not matched to a gene: 4. The CDR3 loop reads CAISKDRVDTQYF. The CDR3 nucleotides are TGTGCCATCAGTAAGGACAGGGTCGATACGCAGTATTTT.

The V and J genes are TRBV7-2 and TRBJ2-1; 8 bases are a match to TRBD2. CDR1 and CDR2 (germline): SGHTA, FQGNSA. Trimming removed 1 base from V and 7 bases from J; junction bases left unmatched: 6. CDR3 length: 15 amino acids. This chain's CDR3 is CASSLGGASGNEQFF. The CDR3 bases are TGTGCCAGCAGCTTAGGAGGGGCTAGCGGGAATGAGCAGTTCTTC.

The J gene is TRBJ1-1, the V gene TRBV11-2; 9 bases align to TRBD1. V lost 0 bases to trimming and J lost 5 bases; unmatched junction nucleotides: 4. Germline CDR1 and CDR2: SGHAT and FQNNGV. CDR3 length: 15 amino acids. The CDR3 bases are TGTGCCAGCAGCTTAGAAGGACAGGGGAGGACTGAAGCTTTCTTT. Translated: CASSLEGQGRTEAFF.